The T cell receptor (beta chain) under discussion was sequenced for a study of blood T cell repertoires in COVID-19. Study-wide background: Donors in the United States, Italy and Spain gave samples during acute or convalescent COVID-19. T cells, B-cell-depleted T cells, or PBMCs supplied cDNA or gDNA.

As processed by the authors: It was from reference gene primer amplification that nucleated cell counts were estimated. The assay was immunoSEQ multiplex PCR, and TCRdb's table has in-frame clones only and misses some. The DNA was the basis for D and trimming; V, J and clone size are from that table. The table records about 190,000 clones, around 86% of them present only once. Trimming pared 2 bases from V and 4 bases from J, leaving 8 bases between. The germline CDR1 and CDR2 sequences are MDHEN and SYDVKM. The CDR3 contains 13 residues. The TCR sequence derives from a man in his forties with active or convalescent COVID-19. The chain joins TRBV28 to TRBJ1-2, with unresolved D. The sequenced material came from peripheral blood. CDR3 amino acids: CASSLRGFYGYTF. DNA of the CDR3: TGTGCCAGCAGTTTACGGGGTTTCTATGGCTACACCTTC.